This TCR beta chain came from a study of T-cell memory formation after mild COVID-19. Whole-study findings and limits: CD4/CD8 balance characterized clones contracting day 15 to 85, and CD4+ skew characterized later expanders. In pre-infection memory, a portion of responding clones appeared, which suggested that cross-reactive memory joined.

Germline assignment: CDR1 SGHRS and CDR2 YFSETQ. The CDR3 is 15 residues long. V lost 3 bases to trimming and J lost 7 bases; unmatched junction nucleotides: 11. TCRdb itself ran the 5' RACE reads through MiXCR, one entry per CDR3 protein. The sample shows around 250,000 distinct CDR3 sequences, 15% of them seen only once. A remark on this clonotype: Its antigen remains unknown.

The sequence was collected from an adult woman who had mild COVID-19 (a few samples of this study predate the infection). Cell type and time point are not known. The sequenced sample consisted of PBMCs or a T cell subset sorted from them (not recorded which). This rearrangement joins TRBV5-1 to TRBJ2-5, with TRBD1 matching over 8 bases. The CDR3, as DNA: TGCGCCAGCAGCTCCGGGACAGGAGACCTGCGGACCCAGTACTTC. Translation gives CASSSGTGDLRTQYF. Complete variable domain (other parts from reference TRBV5-1 and TRBJ2-5): KAGVTQTPRYLIKTRGQQVTLSCSPISGHRSVSWYQQTPGQGLQFLFEYFSETQRNKGNFPGRFSGRQFSNSRSEMNVSTLELGDSALYLCASSSGTGDLRTQYFGPGTRLLVL.